This TCR beta chain was recovered during a study of cytomegalovirus exposure and HLA in healthy donors. Study background: HLA-typed donors were the source of 82 million or so unique TCRs, which an early data release held.

Regarding this clone: Its target is not known.

Study observations and caveats: Apart from CMV serostatus, no immune exposure information was available. Later analysis indicated greater clonal expansion among HLA-associated TCR beta chains than among equally common other chains. The likely explanation for a cluster of highly shared sequence variants was sequencing artifact.

Researchers ran the PCR with 60 Vbeta and 13 Jbeta primers. Sequenced by immunoSEQ multiplex PCR; TCRdb stores in-frame clones only, minus some. This sample's table reports roughly 50,000 clones. This TCR came from a male donor in good health and CMV-seropositive. Material: PBMCs.

The CDR3, as DNA: TGTGCCAGCACCATGGGGGCGGGTGACTCTGGAAACACCATATATTTT. It translates to CASTMGAGDSGNTIYF. The chain couples TRBV4-2 to TRBJ1-3; weak D call: TRBD1 (6 bases). The CDR3 covers 16 residues. Germline-derived CDR1 and CDR2 are LGHNA and YNFKEQ. V was cut by 7 bases and J by 0 bases, with 16 bases left in between.